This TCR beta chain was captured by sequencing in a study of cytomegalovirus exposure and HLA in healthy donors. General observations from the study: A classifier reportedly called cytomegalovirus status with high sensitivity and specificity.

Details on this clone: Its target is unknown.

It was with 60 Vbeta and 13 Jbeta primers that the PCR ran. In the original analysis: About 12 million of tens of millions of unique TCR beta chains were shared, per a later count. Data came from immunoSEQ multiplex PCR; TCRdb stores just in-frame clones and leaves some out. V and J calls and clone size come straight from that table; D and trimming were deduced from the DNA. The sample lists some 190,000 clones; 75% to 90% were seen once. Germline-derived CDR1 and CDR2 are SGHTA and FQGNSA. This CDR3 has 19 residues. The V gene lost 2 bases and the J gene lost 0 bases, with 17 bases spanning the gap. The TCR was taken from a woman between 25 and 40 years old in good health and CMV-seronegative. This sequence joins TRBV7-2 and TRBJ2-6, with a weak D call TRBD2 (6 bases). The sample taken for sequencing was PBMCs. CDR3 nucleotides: TGTGCCAGCAGCTTATTCGTCGGCGGGACTCCCTCTGGGGCCAACGTCCTGACTTTC. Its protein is CASSLFVGGTPSGANVLTF.